Described below is a single T cell receptor (beta chain) sequence and its context. The antigen remains undetermined. The data are from a study of T cell responses to AZD1222 COVID-19 vaccine. Germline V CDR1 and CDR2: LGHDT, YNNKEL (reference sequence). After removal of 4 bases from V and 11 bases from J, the junction contained 8 bases not matched to a gene. CDR3 size: 13 residues. Study outcomes and limitations: The span of vaccine-associated CD4 TCRs extended across spike, with dominance at 160-218 and 743-854. Repertoires were obtained only post-peak T cell response. Of spike-specific TCRs, nearly half reportedly target regions left unmutated in variants.

Clones were read by immunoSEQ multiplex PCR, and TCRdb kept only the in-frame ones, dropping some. Of 150,000 to 250,000 clones in the sample, approximately 93% are singletons; the top ten hold roughly 1%. The clonotype comes from an adult who received the AZD1222 COVID-19 vaccine. This sequence joins TRBV3-1 (or the pseudogene TRBV3-2) and TRBJ1-2, with 9 bases identical to TRBD1. This sample comprised peripheral blood, obtained 28 days after the second AZD1222 dose. CDR3 DNA: TGTGCCAGCAGCCTAGGGACAGGGTCTAAATACACCTTC. It yields the protein CASSLGTGSKYTF.